The present TCR beta chain was sequenced within a study of response to subunit inactivated influenza vaccine. V dropped 2 bases and J dropped 9; count of bases not matched to a gene: 10. Germline lookup yields CDR1 SGHAT and CDR2 FQDESV (reference sequence). The CDR3 runs 18 residues. A single record per CDR3 protein comes from TCRdb applying MiXCR to the RT-PCR reads. The sample includes hundreds of thousands of distinct CDR3 sequences, about 11% seen only once; the top ten take more than 9.5%. The same sample was also used in a study of T cells expressing NK-cell markers. From that study: As the method of synthesis, 5'RACE template switching with UMIs yielded TCR beta cDNA.

This chain links TRBV11-1 with TRBJ2-1; 16 bases map to TRBD2. The TCR was taken from a man between 50 and 59 years old who received an inactivated influenza vaccine. This specimen consisted of PBMCs from blood, obtained on the day of vaccination. The CDR3, as DNA: TGTGCCAGCAGCTTATCGGTCGCGGGACTAGCGGGAGGGCGTGAGCAGTTCTTC. It encodes CASSLSVAGLAGGREQFF.